This entry features one TCR beta chain sequence. It has no known antigen specificity. Base qualities are not at hand, and no much larger clone is one base apart. The cohort consisted of 666 healthy bone marrow donors. Cohort members were all nominally healthy when sampled, although unrecorded immune exposures were likely present. The donor was CMV seronegative and belonged to the group of several hundred seronegative cohort members. A peripheral blood sample was collected from each donor, and TCR beta sequencing was performed on peripheral blood mononuclear cells. Genomic DNA was extracted from the blood cell samples with the Qiagen DNeasy Blood Extraction Kit. This entry comes from a study of cytomegalovirus exposure and HLA in healthy donors (dated by TCRdb to 2016 to 2017). For the study in its entirety: In an earlier analysis of roughly 500 of the donors, about 270 Gb of sequence data and 95 million to 130 million unique TCR beta sequences from about 180 million T cells were reported. About 280 gigabases of sequencing data and roughly 80 million unique TCR sequences made up an early release that covered over 550 HLA-typed donors. Among the approximately 420 genotyped donors, approximately 82% belonged to the genetic ancestry cluster associated with self-reported Caucasian donors. The study aimed to test whether cataloging public T cell receptors could reveal signatures of past pathogen exposure. The T cell repertoires of under 700 subjects were profiled by immunosequencing and related to cytomegalovirus serostatus. Along with the approximately 700-subject first cohort, a separate validation cohort of over a hundred different subjects was used. The study combined high-throughput TCR immunosequencing, statistical association of individual TCRs with disease status, and machine learning to predict cytomegalovirus infection status. A later analysis re-analyzed previously published TCR beta repertoires from hundreds of donors and added high-resolution HLA genotyping to study TCR occurrence patterns. The later analysis used no new phenotypic data to find candidate immune exposures, relying instead on TCR beta sequences and their occurrence across donors. In an earlier analysis of 587 of the donors, high-throughput TCR beta sequencing was used to judge whether each TCR beta V gene segment behaved as functional or pseudogenic. Donor age, sex, ethnicity and CMV serostatus were collected together with the repertoire data. A later genetic analysis used genome-wide SNP genotypes for 398 of the 666 donors, treating that subset as a discovery cohort. Every discovery cohort repertoire had been produced on one sequencing platform. Class I and class II HLA loci were covered by the typing at four-digit resolution. Typing coverage varied by locus: roughly 620-640 donors for A, B, C, DRB1 and DQB1; 500 to 550 for DQA1; around 570 for DPA1; some 470 for DPB1. Roughly five DR-DQ haplotypes were handled as single units for association and clustering because linkage in the cohort was strong. Across about 370 genotyped donors of the cohort, an average of roughly 250,000 unique TCR beta nucleotide sequences per donor were sequenced, and roughly 17% of those sequences were non-productive. Study-wide findings and limitations: Correlated functional status among segregating V segments might be attributable to linkage disequilibrium, but an unknown experimental factor could not be ruled out. Only TCR beta chains were sequenced in this cohort, and the absence of alpha or paired-chain data limited detectable features. Most CMV-associated TCR beta chains appeared to be HLA-restricted in a later analysis, and the HLA associations seemed to be driven largely by CMV exposure. V-gene and J-gene trimming of TCR beta chains was associated with a missense DCLRE1C variant in a later genetic analysis, and the association was replicated in an independent cohort. Most TCR sequences were seen in very few donors, while some public TCRs were found in many individuals. Broadly in line with IMGT annotations, most TCR beta V segments showed up in productive rearrangements about 87% or about 30% of the time in an earlier analysis of around 550 of the donors. CMV serostatus was the only immune exposure information available for the cohort. When HLA alleles, especially DR and DQ, strongly co-occurred, TCR associations were difficult to assign to individual alleles. Sequencing depth was assumed to be roughly uniform across donors in the presence/absence analyses, though that assumption may not hold. A further reported finding was that TCR beta sequences accurately predicted the HLA-A and HLA-B alleles for most subjects in the first cohort. A later analysis found that HLA-associated TCR beta chains were more clonally expanded and had lower generation probabilities than equally common non-associated chains. In vitro tests confirmed that a few of the cytomegalovirus-associated TCR beta chains recognize cytomegalovirus antigens. A cluster of highly shared sequence variants was judged likely to represent a technical artifact of the sequencing pipeline. Because some donors lacked HLA typing at each locus, the association tests relied only on the typed subset. Because counts were too low, fewer than 20 rarely observed V segments, including chromosome 9 orphons, were excluded from the earlier analysis of 587 of the donors. A total of 164 TCR beta chains were listed by the study as associated with cytomegalovirus. The authors suggested that the approach could potentially be generalized to other disease states and immunological phenotypes. In a later analysis, several top co-occurrence clusters were reported to appear linked to parvovirus B19, influenza, CMV and Epstein-Barr virus. In a later analysis, 15,000 to 20,000 TCR beta sequences were associated with specific HLA alleles at a false discovery rate of 0.05. A later genetic analysis reported fewer N-insertions in productive TCRs among donors in an Asian-associated ancestry cluster than the roughly 700-donor mean. The classifier was reported to diagnose cytomegalovirus status with high specificity and sensitivity in both the original and validation cohorts. In a later analysis, the rate of TCR association differed among HLA loci, with DRB1 alleles having the most associated TCRs and HLA-C alleles having the fewest.

Library prep was done by the immunoSEQ multiplex PCR assay. A mixture of 60 forward primers for TCR Vbeta segments and 13 reverse primers for TCR Jbeta segments was used in the multiplex PCR. A multiplex PCR assay on genomic DNA amplified the CDR3 region of rearranged TCR beta genes. The amplified TCR beta libraries were sequenced on the Illumina HiSeq System as 87-base-pair reads. Per the original workflow: A later analysis tallied around 82 million unique TCR beta chains across the 700 or so repertoires, and around 10 million of those chains were shared by two or more donors. Raw reads were error-corrected and collapsed into unique sequences with a nearest-neighbor algorithm that merged closely related sequences to remove PCR and sequencing errors. Alignment of CDR3 sequences to IMGT reference sequences was used to assign V, D and J gene segments. For a sequence to be retained, a match of at least six nucleotides was required to both a V gene segment and a J gene segment. Rearrangements were classified as productive when the CDR3 lacked stop codons and remained in frame with V and J, and all other rearrangements were classified as non-productive. CDR3 was defined by IMGT convention, running from the second conserved V-encoded cysteine to the conserved J-encoded phenylalanine. In an earlier analysis of around 570 of the donors, sequences lacking an unambiguous match to a single V gene segment were excluded. An earlier analysis of several hundred of the donors called V segments functional above 56.7% productive rearrangements and segregating when the between-donor standard deviation exceeded 5%. To diagnose cytomegalovirus status from the catalog of TCR beta chain sequences, a statistical classification framework was built. In a later analysis, TCR nucleotide sequences were compared against IMGT/GENE-DB human TR gene sequences so that V and J genes could be assigned. A later analysis assigned CDR3 sequences and most-parsimonious VDJ recombination scenarios with the TCRdist pipeline. In a later analysis, every TCR beta chain was defined by the combination of its CDR3 amino acid sequence and its V-gene family, and reads without a unique V-gene family were dropped. As a way to deal with suspected cross-contamination and a sequencing artifact, a later analysis dropped 592 nucleotide sequences that were highly shared and had low generation probability. In a later analysis, a clonal expansion index was calculated for each public chain from normalized within-repertoire ranks of inferred template counts. In a later analysis, generation probabilities were computed with a VDJ recombination model fitted to out-of-frame rearrangements, and the resulting probabilities were checked against IGoR. In a later analysis, hypergeometric tests were used to score TCR-TCR, TCR-HLA and TCR-CMV co-occurrence, with a repertoire-size bias correction applied to TCR pairs. In a later analysis, false discovery rates were estimated by permuting HLA or CMV assignments 20 times. In a later analysis, co-occurring TCRs were grouped using DBSCAN, and TCRdist sequence similarity was added for clustering within HLA-allele-positive subsets. For co-occurrence clustering, repertoires with fewer than 30,000 or more than 120,000 public chains were excluded, along with roughly 5 repertoires with anomalous nucleotide sharing. The source is immuneACCESS, and TCRdb retained only in-frame sequences with V and J called. Part of the clones is not carried over; for the studies checked, unresolved V genes explain less than half of this, and the remainder is unexplained. Clone size and the V and J calls come from that table; the DNA yielded D and trimming. Here the sample has 150,000 to 200,000 clones; around 80% occur a single time. Under 2.5% of the sample rests with the top ten.

Source material: PBMCs. This TCR was recovered from a man between 40 and 49 years old in good health and CMV-seronegative.

At the DNA level, the sequence is TGTGCCAGCAGCCGGGAAGTGACTGAAGCTTTCTTT. Its product reads: CASSREVTEAFF. The rearrangement joined TRBV11-2 to TRBJ1-1; the D gene lacks a confident call. V is pared back by 5 bases and J by 5 bases, with 9 bases lying between the germline termini. The germline V gene provides CDR1 SGHAT and CDR2 FQNNGV. The CDR3 runs 12 residues from the cysteine to the phenylalanine. Left in the record is the CDR3 DNA by itself, 36 bases read in frame from the first base.